This T cell receptor (beta chain) was found in a study of T-cell reconstitution after alpha-beta-depleted transplantation in children. Whole-study results and caveats: A year had passed since transplant, and T-cell counts and diversity by then came mostly from newly produced T cells. Reportedly, roughly two months post-transplant, alpha-beta T cells arose from several hundred expanded graft clones.

The CDR3 has 16 amino acids. The V and J ends lost 4 bases and 2 bases, in that order; junction bases with no gene match: 6. The V gene's germline CDR1 is PRHDT and CDR2 FYEKMQ (reference sequence). The TCRbeta library incorporated unique molecular identifiers. TCRdb reprocessed the PCR reads via MiXCR and lists one record per CDR3 protein. This sample has some 6,000 distinct CDR3 sequences; under 15% occur once, and the top ten carry nearly 6%. By share, this clonotype counts as medium-sized. Its antigen is unidentified. The TCR was taken from a boy younger than 18 with acute lymphoblastic leukemia, due to receive a stem cell transplant. Specimen: PBMCs, collected before TCRalphabeta/CD19-depleted stem cell transplant. The chain joins TRBV13 to TRBJ1-1, with TRBD1 matching over 11 bases. The CDR3 DNA is TGTGCCAGCAGCTCCCGGGACAGGGGGGTTAACACTGAAGCTTTCTTT. Its protein is CASSSRDRGVNTEAFF.